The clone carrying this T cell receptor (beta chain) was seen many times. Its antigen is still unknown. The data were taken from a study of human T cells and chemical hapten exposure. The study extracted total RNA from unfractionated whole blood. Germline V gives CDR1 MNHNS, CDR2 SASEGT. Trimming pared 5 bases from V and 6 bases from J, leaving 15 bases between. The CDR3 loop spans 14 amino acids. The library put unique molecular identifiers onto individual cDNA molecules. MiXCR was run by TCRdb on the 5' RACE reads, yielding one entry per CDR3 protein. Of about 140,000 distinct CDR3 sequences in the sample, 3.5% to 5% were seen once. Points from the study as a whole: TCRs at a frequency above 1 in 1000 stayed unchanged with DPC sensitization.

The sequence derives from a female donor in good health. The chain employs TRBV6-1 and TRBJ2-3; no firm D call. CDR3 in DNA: TGTGCCAGCAGTTCTAAGATTCTAGGGGATACGCAGTATTTT. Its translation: CASSSKILGDTQYF.